The 13 T cell receptor beta chains given below trace back to one sample, sequenced in a study of blood T cell repertoires in COVID-19. Assay used: immunoSEQ multiplex PCR; TCRdb lists only in-frame clones, some missing. The sample has 130,000 to 150,000 clones, roughly 76% seen once. Sequenced material: peripheral blood. These receptors all stem from a human donor with acute or convalescent COVID-19. The donor label of this sample is uncertain.

The rearrangement uses TRBV18 and TRBJ2-7; the D gene is possibly TRBD2 (6 bases). Germline V gene data show CDR1 as KGHSH and CDR2 as LQKENI. The CDR3 has 13 amino acids. V was shortened by 6 bases and J by 3 bases, with 12 bases between the two germline ends. In DNA, the CDR3 is TGTGCCAGCTCGCCCGGGAGACTCTACGAGCAGTACTTC. Encoded protein: CASSPGRLYEQYF.

The V gene is TRBV6-1, the J gene TRBJ1-2; 8 bases are a match to TRBD1. The CDR3 runs 14 residues. J gave up 8 bases and V 2 bases, and 7 bases lay outside the gene matches. CDR1 is MNHNS and CDR2 is SASEGT in the germline V gene. CDR3 sequence reads: CASSERRTGHGYTF. In DNA, the CDR3 is TGTGCCAGCAGTGAACGGAGGACAGGGCACGGCTACACCTTC.

This rearrangement joins TRBV18 to TRBJ1-4, with no clear D. CDR1 and CDR2 from the germline V gene are KGHSH and LQKENI. The CDR3 extends over 13 amino acids. V gave up 4 bases and J gave up 4 bases, with 7 bases separating them. The CDR3 DNA reads TGTGCCAGCTCACTGGGCTTTAATGAAAAACTGTTTTTT. This sequence encodes CASSLGFNEKLFF.

V is TRBV6-5 and J is TRBJ1-2; 8 bases align to TRBD1. Unmatched junction bases numbered 3, after V lost 2 bases and J lost 4 bases. Germline CDR1 MNHEY, CDR2 SVGAGI. This CDR3 spans 14 amino acids. The DNA of the CDR3 is TGTGCCAGCAGTTACAGGACAGGGTCCTATGGCTACACCTTC. The encoded protein is CASSYRTGSYGYTF.

The chain carries TRBV4-1 and TRBJ2-3; TRBD2 aligns across 9 bases. Germline V lookup: CDR1 MGHRA, CDR2 YSYEKL. The CDR3 extends over 16 amino acids. The trim removed 4 bases at V and 5 bases at J, leaving 10 bases unmatched. In nucleotides, the CDR3 is TGCGCCAGCAGCCCCCTGGGTAGCGGGGGTTTAGATACGCAGTATTTT. Residues: CASSPLGSGGLDTQYF.

The V gene is TRBV3-1 (or the pseudogene TRBV3-2), the J gene TRBJ1-1; 7 nucleotides agree with TRBD1. Germline V gene sequence: CDR1 LGHDT, CDR2 YNNKEL (reference sequence). J lost 8 bases, V lost 4 bases, and 7 bases had no gene match. The CDR3 is made up of 13 amino acids. Here the CDR3 reads CASSRGDRDEAFF. The CDR3, as DNA: TGTGCCAGCAGCCGGGGGGACAGAGACGAAGCTTTCTTT.

The J gene is TRBJ2-2, the V gene TRBV24-1; 11 bases are a match to TRBD2. J lost 2 bases, V lost 7 bases, and 2 bases had no gene match. Per the germline V gene, CDR1 is KGHDR and CDR2 is SFDVKD. This CDR3 region has 15 residues. The CDR3: CATRGTSGNTGELFF. The CDR3 DNA is TGTGCCACCAGAGGGACTAGCGGCAACACCGGGGAGCTGTTTTTT.

The chain couples TRBV11-2 to TRBJ2-5; 8 positions agree with TRBD2. V lost 1 base and J lost 5; bases outside the gene matches: 6. CDR1 is SGHAT and CDR2 is FQNNGV in the germline V gene. CDR3 length: 15 residues. The DNA for the CDR3 is TGTGCCAGCAGCTTAGTAGCGGGGTTGGGTGAGACCCAGTACTTC. Translated, it gives CASSLVAGLGETQYF.

This chain links TRBV11-2 with TRBJ1-3; TRBD1 matches at 7 bases. With V trimmed by 4 bases and J by 2 bases, 5 bases remained unmatched. Per germline, CDR1 SGHAT and CDR2 FQNNGV. The CDR3 totals 15 residues. CDR3 nucleotides: TGTGCCAGCAGCTCACGACAGGGTCCTGGAAACACCATATATTTT. This codes for CASSSRQGPGNTIYF.

V gene TRBV5-1 combines with J gene TRBJ1-2; D is perhaps TRBD1 (6 bases). Trimming took off 7 bases at V and 3 bases at J, with 13 bases between the two ends. The CDR3 has 13 residues. Looked up from germline, CDR1 is SGHRS and CDR2 is YFSETQ. The CDR3: CASGSTGHYGYTF. The CDR3, as DNA: TGCGCCAGCGGGTCGACAGGCCACTATGGCTACACCTTC.

This clone occurred a few times. This rearrangement joins TRBV3-1 (or the pseudogene TRBV3-2) to TRBJ1-2; 7 nucleotides agree with TRBD1. J lost 8 bases, V lost 0 bases, and 6 bases had no gene match. This CDR3 contains 14 residues. Germline CDR1 and CDR2: LGHDT and YNNKEL (reference sequence). As DNA, the CDR3 is TGTGCCAGCAGCCAAGATGGAAGGGGGCTGGGCTACACCTTC. Its protein is CASSQDGRGLGYTF.

There are a few counts of this clone. The rearrangement joins TRBV9 to TRBJ1-1, with D possibly matching TRBD1 (6 bases). Germline loops: CDR1 SGDLS, CDR2 YYNGEE. The germline V and J ends were trimmed by 2 bases and 11 bases, with 13 bases remaining between them. CDR3 size: 12 residues. The CDR3 loop is CASSVETGRAFF. The CDR3, as DNA: TGTGCCAGCAGCGTCGAAACAGGGCGGGCTTTCTTT.

This sequence joins TRBV28 and TRBJ1-5, with no clear D. The CDR3 sequence is 12 residues long. Germline CDR1 is MDHEN and CDR2 is SYDVKM. Between the trimmed V and J ends, which lost 3 bases and 6 bases, there was a span of 6 bases. The CDR3 sequence is CASSLFGQPQHF. The CDR3, as DNA: TGTGCCAGCAGTTTGTTCGGTCAGCCCCAGCATTTT.